These 6 T cell receptor beta chains came from one sample sequenced in a study of T-cell memory formation after mild COVID-19. In TCRdb, the 5' RACE reads were re-called with MiXCR into one record per CDR3 protein. The sample carries a few hundred thousand distinct CDR3 sequences, roughly a tenth recorded once. Material: PBMCs or a T cell subset sorted from them (not recorded which). These receptors were obtained from a man younger than 35 who had mild COVID-19 (a few samples of this study predate the infection). Cell type and time point are not known.

The CDR3 loop reads CASSGVGQLYEQYF. The CDR3 DNA reads TGCGCCAGCAGCGGTGTGGGACAACTTTACGAGCAGTACTTC. The chain has TRBV5-1 and TRBJ2-7; perhaps TRBD1 as D (6 bases). V lost 4 bases to trimming and J lost 4 bases, with 15 bases between them. The CDR3 covers 14 residues. CDR1 and CDR2 from the germline V gene are SGHRS and YFSETQ.

The rearrangement joins TRBV18 to TRBJ2-7; D ambiguous. V lost 6 bases and J 0 bases, leaving 9 bases between the germline ends. The CDR3 is made up of 13 amino acids. Germline V lookup: CDR1 KGHSH, CDR2 LQKENI. The CDR3 here is CASSPAHSYEQYV. CDR3 in DNA: TGTGCCAGCTCCCCTGCCCACTCCTACGAGCAGTACGTC.

This clonotype was picked up many times. The CDR3 region is CASSQDFGRETQYF. CDR3 in DNA: TGTGCCAGCAGCCAAGATTTCGGGAGGGAGACCCAGTACTTC. V and J are TRBV3-1 and TRBJ2-5; 7 nucleotides line up with TRBD2. The V gene's germline CDR1 is LGHDT and CDR2 YNNKEL (reference sequence). This CDR3 spans 14 amino acids. J lost 5 bases, V lost 0 bases, and 3 bases had no gene match.

This clonotype was counted between two and nine times. The CDR3 reads CASSLGGQYTDTQYF. CDR3 nucleotides: TGTGCCAGCAGCCTCGGGGGCCAGTACACAGATACGCAGTATTTT. This rearrangement joins TRBV7-3 to TRBJ2-3, with D perhaps matching TRBD1 or TRBD2 (6 bases each). The CDR3 extends over 15 amino acids. The ends were cut back, 5 bases at V and 2 bases at J, with 14 bases in the middle. Germline V lookup: CDR1 SGHTA, CDR2 FQGTGA.

This clonotype was detected many times. The chain couples TRBV6-2 or TRBV6-3 to TRBJ2-6; the D is unclear. Trimming removed 6 bases from V and 0 bases from J, with 3 bases in between. The CDR3 is 13 amino acids. CDR1 and CDR2 from the germline V gene are MNHEY and SVGEGT. DNA for the CDR3: TGTGCCAGCAGCCTCTCTGGGGCCAACGTCCTGACTTTC. The encoded protein is CASSLSGANVLTF.

The chain has TRBV20-1 and TRBJ1-1; TRBD1 might be the D (5 bases). The germline V gene has CDR1 DFQATT and CDR2 SNEGSKA (reference sequence). The CDR3 length is 13 residues. The V and J ends lost 3 bases and 1 base respectively, with 9 bases between them. CDR3 in DNA: TGCAGTGCTAGTAGACAGTGGAACACTGAAGCTTTCTTT. Its translation: CSASRQWNTEAFF.